This T cell receptor beta chain was sequenced for a study of blood T cell repertoires in COVID-19. Background on the study: Sources were T cells, B-cell-depleted T cells, or PBMCs; the material itself was cDNA or gDNA.

From germline, CDR1 is LGHNA and CDR2 YNFKEQ. V dropped 6 bases and J dropped 5; count of bases not matched to a gene: 13. The CDR3 extends over 17 amino acids. In the study's own analysis: Nucleated cell counts were estimated from reference gene primer amplification. Only in-frame clones appear in the TCRdb table, and some are missing; sequencing was by immunoSEQ multiplex PCR. D and trimming come from the DNA, and the V and J calls and clone size come from that table. The repertoire holds about 250,000 clones, with about 87% as singletons. Sequenced sample: peripheral blood. The V call is TRBV4-2, the J call TRBJ2-5; TRBD1 agrees at 12 bases. The TCR comes from a woman in her 30s with COVID-19, enrolled during active disease. CDR3 region: CASSRFPGQGALETQYF. The CDR3 DNA is TGTGCCAGCAGTCGATTTCCGGGACAGGGGGCATTGGAGACCCAGTACTTC.